This T cell receptor (beta chain) was recovered during a study of blood T cells in healthy people across ages. Whole-study findings and limits: Researchers judged that diversity estimates from one million T cells fell short of true values.

Comment on this clonotype: Its cognate antigen is unknown.

Total RNA extraction produced at least 5 micrograms (per sample) for the study. Germline CDR1 reads LNHDA; CDR2 reads SQIVND (reference sequence). There are 11 residues in the CDR3. Trimming took 7 bases from V and 8 from J; bases not matched to a gene: 4. Through a sample-barcoded 5' primer and a J-beta primer mix, a second PCR was run for about 7 to 12 cycles. TCRdb re-analysed the 5' RACE reads in MiXCR, keeping a single row per CDR3 protein. The repertoire has about 930,000 distinct CDR3 sequences, roughly 28% of them found once; the top ten carry more than 8.5%. This sample also belongs to another study, concerning T cells of mothers and their children. From that study: A slight, non-significant increase in overlap was found for related mother-child pairs relative to unrelated pairs.

The chain employs TRBV19 and TRBJ1-2; 7 bases line up with TRBD1. The sample comprised blood. The receptor was derived from a woman aged 40-49 years in good health. DNA of the CDR3: TGTGCCAGTACCAGACAGGGAGGCTACACCTTC. It specifies CASTRQGGYTF.